A single sample is the source of the 12 T cell receptor beta chains below, sequenced in a study of beta chain features in type 1 diabetes (dated by TCRdb to the late 2010s). The library was made by the immunoSEQ multiplex PCR assay. All of the isolated RNA was reverse transcribed with the High Capacity cDNA Reverse Transcription Kit, so expressed TCRB transcripts were sequenced. In its TCRdb copy, this immuneACCESS table keeps in-frame sequences only and misses some clones. Where compared with another copy, unresolved V genes explain less than half of these, and the others have no known cause. This sample holds some 500,000 clones; roughly 10% were observed only once. Approximately 0.05% of the sample belongs to the ten largest clones. Input material: naive CD4+ T cells from blood. The cell subset or site label on this specimen signifies: true naive CD4+ T cells. All receptors come from a woman under 30 in good health.

This clone came up a few times. V is TRBV18 and J is TRBJ2-7; TRBD1 matches 8 bases. The V segment lost 2 bases and the J segment 6 bases; nucleotides outside the gene matches: 6. CDR3 length: 14 residues. Germline lookup yields CDR1 KGHSH and CDR2 LQKENI. The CDR3 region is CASSPDQTGGEQYF. DNA of the CDR3: TGTGCCAGCTCACCAGACCAAACAGGGGGCGAGCAGTACTTC.

V usage is TRBV5-1 and J usage is TRBJ1-1, with TRBD1 matching 7 bases. This CDR3 is built from 15 residues. V trimming: 4 bases; J trimming: 2 bases; junction bases outside the gene matches: 8. In germline, CDR1 is SGHRS, CDR2 YFSETQ. In DNA, the CDR3 is TGCGCCAGCAGCCCTTTCGGGACAGTAAACACTGAAGCTTTCTTT. Amino acid sequence: CASSPFGTVNTEAFF.

V usage is TRBV6-5 and J usage is TRBJ2-1; D might be TRBD2 (5 bases). The V and J ends lost 5 bases and 0 bases respectively, with 11 bases between them. This CDR3 spans 15 amino acids. CDR1 and CDR2 from the germline V gene are MNHEY and SVGAGI. The CDR3 sequence is CASSTGVPSYNEQFF. CDR3 in DNA: TGTGCCAGCAGTACCGGGGTCCCCTCCTACAATGAGCAGTTCTTC.

A few counts support this clone. The rearrangement uses TRBV5-1 and TRBJ2-7; D unresolved. Trimming left V 0 bases short and J 3 bases short, with 16 bases between. This CDR3 is 16 amino acids long. CDR1 is SGHRS and CDR2 is YFSETQ in the germline V gene. CDR3 sequence: CASSLVVNLRGYEQYF. The CDR3 DNA is TGCGCCAGCAGCTTGGTGGTTAACTTACGTGGCTACGAGCAGTACTTC.

This clone was picked up a small number of times. V gene TRBV4-2 combines with J gene TRBJ1-2; D is ambiguous. Germline V lookup: CDR1 LGHNA, CDR2 YNFKEQ. This CDR3 is 14 amino acids long. The V end was cut by 4 bases, the J end by 1 base, with 10 bases between. The CDR3 sequence: CASSLTGVNYGYTF. The CDR3 nucleotides are TGTGCCAGCAGCCTCACGGGAGTTAACTATGGCTACACCTTC.

Concerning this clone itself: One junction end disagrees with the germline gene, perhaps due to a read error. This chain links TRBV7-7 with TRBJ2-5, with 10 bases identical to TRBD2. The CDR3 runs 14 residues. CDR1 SSHAT and CDR2 FNYEAQ come from the germline V gene (reference sequence). The CDR3, as DNA: TGTGCTAGCAGCGGGAGGGGGTTCCAAGAGACCCAGTACTTC. Protein product: CASSGRGFQETQYF.

The rearrangement links TRBV28 to TRBJ2-2, with 7 positions matching TRBD1. Unmatched junction bases numbered 12, after V lost 6 bases and J lost 5 bases. This CDR3 is 16 amino acids long. CDR1 MDHEN and CDR2 SYDVKM come from the germline V gene. Written as DNA, the CDR3 is TGTGCCAGCAGATCCACTCGACAGGGTGGAACCGGGGAGCTGTTTTTT. This sequence encodes CASRSTRQGGTGELFF.

This clone was observed many times. The sample holds other DNA sequences that translate to the same CDR3. The genes are TRBV9 and TRBJ2-5; D not resolved. Per the germline V gene, CDR1 is SGDLS and CDR2 is YYNGEE. The CDR3 is made up of 13 amino acids. Between the trimmed V and J ends, which lost 0 bases and 1 base, there was a span of 4 bases. CDR3 sequence reads: CASSVDVQETQYF. Written as DNA, the CDR3 is TGTGCCAGCAGCGTAGACGTCCAAGAGACCCAGTACTTC.

This chain joins TRBV27 and TRBJ2-7; 9 nucleotides agree with TRBD1. Germline V gene lookup returns CDR1 MNHEY and CDR2 SMNVEV (reference sequence). There are 15 residues in the CDR3. Unmatched junction bases numbered 12, after V lost 6 bases and J lost 6 bases. The CDR3 sequence: CASRNPRDRVPEQYF. The CDR3 DNA sequence: TGTGCCAGCAGGAACCCCCGGGACAGGGTGCCCGAGCAGTACTTC.

This clone was counted a few times. V is TRBV5-1 and J is TRBJ1-2; a weak D match, TRBD1 (5 bases). The CDR3 totals 15 residues. Trimming cost V 6 bases and J 2 bases, with 17 bases left between them. Germline-derived CDR1 and CDR2 are SGHRS and YFSETQ. The CDR3 region is CASTGQTGTNYGYTF. In nucleotides, the CDR3 is TGCGCCAGCACGGGGCAGACCGGAACGAACTATGGCTACACCTTC.

This clone was found a few times. The chain combines TRBV10-3 with TRBJ2-3; no clear D gene. V lost 5 bases to trimming and J lost 4 bases, with 10 bases between them. Per germline, CDR1 ENHRY and CDR2 SYGVKD. The CDR3 is 13 residues long. This CDR3 is CAISNSGADTQYF. Written as DNA, the CDR3 is TGTGCCATCAGTAACAGTGGGGCAGATACGCAGTATTTT.

This clone was found a few times. The chain employs TRBV29-1 and TRBJ1-4; the match to TRBD1 covers 8 bases. This CDR3 spans 12 amino acids. In germline, CDR1 is SQVTM, CDR2 ANQGSEA. J was trimmed by 8 bases and V by 7 bases; bases with no gene match: 6. CDR3 region: CSGGTGGEKLFF. CDR3 DNA sequence: TGCAGCGGGGGGACAGGTGGCGAAAAACTGTTTTTT.